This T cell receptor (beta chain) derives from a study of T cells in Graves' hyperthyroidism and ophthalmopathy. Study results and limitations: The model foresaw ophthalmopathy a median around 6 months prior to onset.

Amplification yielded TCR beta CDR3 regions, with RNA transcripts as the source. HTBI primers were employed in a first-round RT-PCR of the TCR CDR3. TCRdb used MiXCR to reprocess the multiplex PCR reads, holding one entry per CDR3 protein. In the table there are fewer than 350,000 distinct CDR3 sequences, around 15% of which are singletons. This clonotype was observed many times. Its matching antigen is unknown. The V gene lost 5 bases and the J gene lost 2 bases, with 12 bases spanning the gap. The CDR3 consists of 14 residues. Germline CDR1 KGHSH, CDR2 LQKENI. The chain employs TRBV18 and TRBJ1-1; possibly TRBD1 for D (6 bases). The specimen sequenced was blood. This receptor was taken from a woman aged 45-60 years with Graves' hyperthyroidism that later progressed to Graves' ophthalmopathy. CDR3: CASSRRTANTEAFF. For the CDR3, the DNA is TGTGCCAGCTCAAGACGGACAGCTAACACTGAAGCTTTCTTT.